The 25 T cell receptor beta chains in this list originate from one sample, sequenced in a study of T cell responses to AZD1222 COVID-19 vaccine. Only in-frame clones appear in the TCRdb table, and some are missing; sequencing was by immunoSEQ multiplex PCR. The data show about 140,000 clones, 86% seen once. The sample in question was peripheral blood, obtained 28 days after the second AZD1222 dose. All receptors derive from an adult who received the AZD1222 COVID-19 vaccine.

The chain combines TRBV28 with TRBJ1-6, with TRBD1 as a possible D gene (6 bases). In germline, CDR1 is MDHEN, CDR2 SYDVKM. V was pared by 2 bases and J by 10 bases, with 18 bases between. The CDR3 extends over 16 amino acids. This chain's CDR3 is CASSLLWGMGGSPLHF. CDR3 DNA: TGTGCCAGCAGTTTACTTTGGGGGATGGGGGGCTCACCCCTCCACTTT.

V and J are TRBV24-1 and TRBJ2-1, with 15 bases aligning to TRBD2. The CDR3 spans 17 residues. The germline CDR1 and CDR2 sequences are KGHDR and SFDVKD. Unmatched junction bases numbered 3, after V lost 3 bases and J lost 4 bases. CDR3 in DNA: TGTGCCACCAGTGATCCGGGACTAGCGGGGGGTTACAATGAGCAGTTCTTC. Its translation: CATSDPGLAGGYNEQFF.

The chain combines TRBV28 with TRBJ2-3; TRBD2 agrees at 10 bases. V shed 6 bases, J shed 6 bases, and the junction held 15 bases outside the gene matches. The germline CDR1 and CDR2 sequences are MDHEN and SYDVKM. The CDR3 is 17 residues long. The CDR3 here is CASSSPVRQRGGDTQYF. In DNA form, the CDR3 reads TGTGCCAGCAGCTCCCCGGTTCGGCAGCGGGGGGGGGATACGCAGTATTTT.

The chain carries TRBV7-8 and TRBJ2-2; TRBD1 agrees at 9 bases. Germline CDR1 SGHVS, CDR2 FQNEAQ. The CDR3 loop spans 16 amino acids. Germline trimming cut 4 bases from V and 8 bases from J; bases unmatched to any gene: 11. CDR3 DNA: TGTGCCAGCAGCTCACAGGGGACAGGGCGAGGGGGGGAGCTGTTTTTT. It is translated as CASSSQGTGRGGELFF.

The V call is TRBV18, the J call TRBJ2-3, with 9 bases matching TRBD2. The trim removed 0 bases at V and 6 bases at J, leaving 7 bases unmatched. Germline V gene sequence: CDR1 KGHSH, CDR2 LQKENI. This CDR3 has 16 amino acids. CDR3 sequence: CASSPPSGGVGDTQYF. DNA for the CDR3: TGTGCCAGCTCACCACCTAGCGGGGGCGTTGGGGATACGCAGTATTTT. The variable domain in full, with the rest retrieved from reference TRBV18 and TRBJ2-3, is NAGVMQNPRHLVRRRGQEARLRCSPMKGHSHVYWYRQLPEEGLKFMVYLQKENIIDESGMPKERFSAEFPKEGPSILRIQQVVRGDSAAYFCASSPPSGGVGDTQYFGPGTRLTVL.

CDR3 bases: TGCGCCAGCAGTGACCCGGGACAGCAAGAGACCCAGTACTTC. The encoded protein is CASSDPGQQETQYF. The gene calls are TRBV10-1 and TRBJ2-5, with 7 bases identical to TRBD1. The CDR3 is 14 amino acids. Germline CDR1 WNHNN, CDR2 SYGVQD (reference sequence). V shed 3 bases and J 2 bases; nucleotides not matched to a gene: 3.

This chain connects TRBV5-1 to TRBJ1-2; D ambiguous. The length of the CDR3 is 13 residues. Trimming took 5 bases from V and 7 from J, leaving 15 bases between them. In germline, CDR1 is SGHRS, CDR2 YFSETQ. CDR3 amino acids: CASREDGTSGYTF. The CDR3, as DNA: TGCGCCAGCAGAGAGGACGGTACGTCTGGCTACACCTTC.

The chain links TRBV12-3 or TRBV12-4 to TRBJ2-7; D is unclear. V was pared by 5 bases and J by 0 bases, with 8 bases between. This CDR3 has 13 residues. CDR3 loop: CASSDQNSYEQYF. For the CDR3, the DNA is TGTGCCAGCAGTGACCAAAACTCCTACGAGCAGTACTTC.

This clone was picked up one time. The sample carries other DNA sequences with the same CDR3. The genes are TRBV3-1 (or the pseudogene TRBV3-2) and TRBJ2-3; D ambiguous. Germline loops: CDR1 LGHDT, CDR2 YNNKEL (reference sequence). This CDR3 has 12 amino acids. The V and J ends lost 3 bases and 2 bases respectively, with 3 bases between them. CDR3 protein: CASSHYTDTQYF. The CDR3 DNA reads as TGTGCCAGCAGCCATTACACAGATACGCAGTATTTT.

The rearrangement joins TRBV15 to TRBJ1-5; 7 bases map to TRBD1. The CDR3 runs 19 residues. Trimming took 2 bases from V and 0 from J; bases not matched to a gene: 13. Per the germline V gene, CDR1 is LNHNV and CDR2 is YYDKDF (reference sequence). The CDR3 coding sequence is TGTGCCACCAGCAGAACGCTCACCGGACAGGCCTTTAGCAATCAGCCCCAGCATTTT. Translation: CATSRTLTGQAFSNQPQHF. Complete variable domain (other parts from reference TRBV15 and TRBJ1-5): DAMVIQNPRYQVTQFGKPVTLSCSQTLNHNVMYWYQQKSSQAPKLLFHYYDKDFNNEADTPDNFQSRRPNTSFCFLDIRSPGLGDTAMYLCATSRTLTGQAFSNQPQHFGDGTRLSIL.

This clone was detected once. The V gene is TRBV4-2, the J gene TRBJ1-3, with D tentatively TRBD1 (5 bases). The CDR3 extends over 15 amino acids. The germline gives CDR1 LGHNA, CDR2 YNFKEQ. Trimming left V 6 bases short and J 0 bases short, with 12 bases between. The CDR3 nucleotides are TGTGCCAGCAGGCCTAGTGACAGCTCTGGAAACACCATATATTTT. It translates to CASRPSDSSGNTIYF.

The rearrangement uses TRBV5-1 and TRBJ2-7, with TRBD2 identical over 12 bases. J lost 4 bases, V lost 0 bases, and 8 bases had no gene match. This CDR3 spans 17 amino acids. In germline, CDR1 is SGHRS, CDR2 YFSETQ. CDR3 in DNA: TGCGCCAGCAGCTTGGCTAGCGGGAGGGGACAATTATACGAGCAGTACTTC. Amino acids: CASSLASGRGQLYEQYF.

The chain uses TRBV25-1 and TRBJ1-1; no reliable D call. The germline V and J ends were trimmed by 5 bases and 1 base, with 8 bases remaining between them. Per the germline V gene, CDR1 is MGHDK and CDR2 is SYGVNS. CDR3 length equals 13 residues. CDR3 in amino acids: CASSRAKNTEAFF. The CDR3, as DNA: TGTGCCAGCAGTAGGGCCAAGAACACTGAAGCTTTCTTT.

The DNA for the CDR3 is TGTGCCAGCGATTACTCGGGGGGGACCCAGTACTTC. Amino acid sequence: CASDYSGGTQYF. This chain uses TRBV2 with TRBJ2-5, with 7 positions matching TRBD2. V was pared by 8 bases and J by 7 bases, with 7 bases of the junction left unmatched. Germline V gene data show CDR1 as SNHLY and CDR2 as FYNNEI. There are 12 residues in the CDR3.

This clone has a single count. This rearrangement joins TRBV18 to TRBJ1-4; no reliable D call. Germline V gene lookup returns CDR1 KGHSH and CDR2 LQKENI. V was pared by 1 base and J by 0 bases, with 9 bases between. The CDR3 covers 16 residues. Here the CDR3 DNA reads TGTGCCAGCTCACCACTCAAGGGCGCAACTAATGAAAAACTGTTTTTT. This encodes CASSPLKGATNEKLFF.

V and J are TRBV18 and TRBJ1-2; the D gene is possibly TRBD1 (5 bases). The CDR3 is 11 amino acids. CDR1 KGHSH and CDR2 LQKENI come from the germline V gene. Trimming left V 3 bases short and J 8 bases short, with 7 bases between. CDR3 in DNA: TGTGCCAGCTCACCGGACATGGGCTACACCTTC. Translation gives CASSPDMGYTF.

This rearrangement joins TRBV7-2 to TRBJ2-1, with unresolved D. V lost 1 base and J 6 bases, leaving 4 bases between the germline ends. Germline V lookup: CDR1 SGHTA, CDR2 FQGNSA. This CDR3 has 12 residues. This chain's CDR3 is CASSLVPNEQFF. CDR3 nucleotides: TGTGCCAGCAGCTTAGTCCCCAATGAGCAGTTCTTC.

The chain is built from TRBV2 and TRBJ2-7; 7 bases are a match to TRBD1. CDR1 and CDR2 (germline): SNHLY, FYNNEI. V was pared by 5 bases and J by 5 bases, with 12 bases of the junction left unmatched. This CDR3 is 15 amino acids long. CDR3 sequence (DNA): TGTGCCAGCAGTCAATTTCAAGGGGGCAGGGACGAGCAGTACTTC. This translates into CASSQFQGGRDEQYF.

The V and J genes are TRBV25-1 and TRBJ1-1, with a weak D call TRBD1 (5 bases). The CDR3 runs 11 residues. The ends were cut back, 8 bases at V and 1 base at J, with 5 bases in the middle. Per germline, CDR1 MGHDK and CDR2 SYGVNS. CDR3 region: CASGANTEAFF. For the CDR3, the DNA is TGTGCCAGCGGGGCGAACACTGAAGCTTTCTTT. The full variable domain, rest sourced from reference TRBV25-1 and TRBJ1-1, is EADIYQTPRYLVIGTGKKITLECSQTMGHDKMYWYQQDPGMELHLIHYSYGVNSTEKGDLSSESTVSRIRTEHFPLTLESARPSHTSQYLCASGANTEAFFGQGTRLTVV.

The V and J genes are TRBV10-2 and TRBJ2-2; TRBD1 matches 7 bases. The V gene's germline CDR1 is WSHSY and CDR2 SAAADI. This CDR3 comprises 15 residues. V was clipped by 5 bases and J by 0 bases; unmatched bases: 3. The CDR3 protein is CASSLTGANTGELFF. CDR3 sequence (DNA): TGCGCCAGCAGTCTTACAGGGGCGAACACCGGGGAGCTGTTTTTT.

This sequence joins TRBV30 and TRBJ1-1, with a tentative D call TRBD1 (5 bases). The germline V gene has CDR1 GTSNPN and CDR2 SVGIG (reference sequence). The V and J ends lost 4 bases and 0 bases respectively, with 12 bases between them. The CDR3 extends over 14 amino acids. The DNA for the CDR3 is TGTGCCTGGACGAGACAGACTATGAACACTGAAGCTTTCTTT. This sequence encodes CAWTRQTMNTEAFF.

The J gene is TRBJ1-2, the V gene TRBV7-2; D perhaps matches TRBD1 (6 bases). This CDR3 has 14 amino acids. The V gene lost 4 bases and the J gene lost 4 bases, with 13 bases spanning the gap. Germline V gene sequence: CDR1 SGHTA, CDR2 FQGNSA. CDR3 loop: CASSSTRGFYGYTF. CDR3 nucleotides: TGTGCCAGCAGCTCGACCAGGGGTTTCTATGGCTACACCTTC.

This rearrangement joins TRBV20-1 to TRBJ2-7, with D perhaps TRBD2 (6 bases). The germline CDR1 and CDR2 sequences are DFQATT and SNEGSKA (reference sequence). The V end lost 3 bases, the J end lost 0 bases, and 15 bases lay between the germline ends. The CDR3 sequence is 15 residues long. The CDR3, as DNA: TGCAGTGCTAGTGGGGCCGGGGGAAGCTCCTACGAGCAGTACTTC. It encodes CSASGAGGSSYEQYF.

This chain joins TRBV7-8 and TRBJ1-1, with no clear D. Trimming took off 4 bases at V and 1 base at J, with 10 bases between the two ends. The length of the CDR3 is 14 residues. Germline CDR1 is SGHVS and CDR2 is FQNEAQ. This CDR3 reads CASSYAGWNTEAFF. As DNA, the CDR3 is TGTGCCAGCAGCTACGCTGGGTGGAACACTGAAGCTTTCTTT.

This clone was seen just once. The CDR3 nucleotides read TGTGCCAGTAGTATAGCTGGGGGAGCGGTCTTTGAGACCCAGTACTTC. Encoded protein: CASSIAGGAVFETQYF. The chain uses TRBV19 and TRBJ2-5; D is perhaps TRBD1 or TRBD2 (5 bases each). This CDR3 is built from 16 residues. Trimming pared 1 base from V and 5 bases from J, leaving 17 bases between. Germline V gene lookup returns CDR1 LNHDA and CDR2 SQIVND (reference sequence).